Presented here are 11 T cell receptor beta chains from one specimen sequenced in a study of T cells in Graves' hyperthyroidism and ophthalmopathy. TCR beta CDR3 regions were amplified from RNA transcripts. During a first-round RT-PCR of the TCR CDR3, the HTBI primer set was used. MiXCR, run by TCRdb on the multiplex PCR reads, gives a single entry per CDR3 protein. The data contain roughly 520,000 distinct CDR3 sequences, about 24% of them singletons. Sequencing was done on a sample of blood. These receptors were taken from a woman aged 30 to 39 with Graves' ophthalmopathy.

The rearrangement uses TRBV6-5 and TRBJ1-1, with D tentatively TRBD1 (5 bases). The CDR3 contains 14 residues. The V and J ends lost 0 bases and 8 bases respectively, with 13 bases between them. The germline CDR1 and CDR2 sequences are MNHEY and SVGAGI. The CDR3: CASSYSDGTTEAFF. For the CDR3, the DNA is TGTGCCAGCAGTTACTCGGACGGGACGACGGAAGCTTTCTTT.

The chain carries TRBV28 and TRBJ1-2; D unresolved. From germline, CDR1 is MDHEN and CDR2 SYDVKM. Trimming removed 3 bases from V and 2 bases from J, with 10 bases in between. This CDR3 region has 14 residues. The chain's CDR3 is CASSFPRTNYGYTF. CDR3 DNA: TGTGCCAGCAGTTTTCCGAGGACCAACTATGGCTACACCTTC.

This clonotype was observed many times. CDR3 residues: CASSFGAVGSYGYTF. The CDR3 region has the DNA TGTGCCAGCAGTTTTGGGGCAGTAGGGTCCTATGGCTACACCTTC. This sequence joins TRBV6-5 and TRBJ1-2, with D perhaps TRBD1 (5 bases). Between the trimmed V and J ends, which lost 4 bases and 4 bases, there was a span of 16 bases. Germline lookup yields CDR1 MNHEY and CDR2 SVGAGI. The CDR3 has 15 amino acids.

In its sample, this clonotype was seen many times. The rearrangement links TRBV2 to TRBJ2-7, with D maybe TRBD2 (6 bases). The germline V gene encodes CDR1 SNHLY and CDR2 FYNNEI. This CDR3 comprises 15 residues. The V end lost 4 bases, the J end lost 0 bases, and 13 bases lay between the germline ends. In nucleotides, the CDR3 is TGTGCCAGCAGTGTATTTGGCGGGGTCTCCTACGAGCAGTACTTC. Translation: CASSVFGGVSYEQYF.

V usage is TRBV7-2 and J usage is TRBJ1-1; D gene ambiguous. Per germline, CDR1 SGHTA and CDR2 FQGNSA. V was pared by 5 bases and J by 3 bases, with 13 bases between. The CDR3 runs 14 residues. The CDR3 loop reads CASSASGRDTEAFF. The CDR3 nucleotides read TGTGCCAGCAGCGCCTCAGGAAGGGACACTGAAGCTTTCTTT. Filled out from reference TRBV7-2 and TRBJ1-1, the complete variable domain reads GAGVSQSPSNKVTEKGKDVELRCDPISGHTALYWYRQSLGQGLEFLIYFQGNSAPDKSGLPSDRFSAERTGGSVSTLTIQRTQQEDSAVYLCASSASGRDTEAFFGQGTRLTVV.

The chain employs TRBV11-2 and TRBJ2-7, with 7 positions matching TRBD1. The V gene end was trimmed by 4 bases and the J gene end by 3 bases; junction bases not matched to a gene: 15. There are 17 residues in the CDR3. In germline, CDR1 is SGHAT, CDR2 FQNNGV. CDR3 region: CASSYPPGAGGSYEQYF. The CDR3 DNA is TGTGCCAGCAGCTACCCCCCAGGAGCAGGGGGTAGCTACGAGCAGTACTTC.

With regard to this clonotype: A much larger clone differs from this one at a single base, so this may be a read error. V is TRBV14 and J is TRBJ1-1, with D possibly TRBD1 on 5 matching bases. This CDR3 has 14 residues. Trimming stripped 1 base from V and 4 bases from J, with 10 bases between. Germline loops: CDR1 SGHDN, CDR2 FVKESK. The CDR3 reads CASSQGAGITEAFF. The CDR3, as DNA: TGTGCCAGCAGCCAAGGGGCAGGGATCACTGAAGCTTTCTTT.

This clonotype was counted ten times or more. J is TRBJ2-5 and V is TRBV28; tentatively, D is TRBD2 (6 bases). The germline V and J ends were trimmed by 10 bases and 4 bases, with 19 bases remaining between them. The CDR3 totals 14 residues. Germline loops: CDR1 MDHEN, CDR2 SYDVKM. For the CDR3, the DNA is TGTGCCACCGGAGGGACTCTCACCCCAGAGACCCAGTACTTC. This sequence encodes CATGGTLTPETQYF.

Concerning this clonotype: At one end the junction does not follow the germline gene, possibly because of a read error. The V and J genes are TRBV12-3 or TRBV12-4 and TRBJ2-5; D not certain. CDR3 length: 15 amino acids. The DNA for the CDR3 is TGTGCCAGCAGTCTGATACCGGGTCCCGAAGAGGCCCAGTACTTC. Protein: CASSLIPGPEEAQYF.

The V and J genes are TRBV12-3 or TRBV12-4 and TRBJ2-5, with TRBD1 identical over 12 bases. The CDR3 spans 15 residues. V shed 6 bases and J 3 bases; nucleotides not matched to a gene: 5. The CDR3 bases are TGTGCCAGCAGACCCGGGACAGGGGGCGAAGAGACCCAGTACTTC. Amino acids: CASRPGTGGEETQYF.

The chain uses TRBV6-1 and TRBJ1-2; D gene ambiguous. The V end was cut by 3 bases, the J end by 4 bases, with 12 bases between. From germline, CDR1 is MNHNS and CDR2 SASEGT. This CDR3 comprises 14 residues. The CDR3 protein is CASSDIGGSYGYTF. As DNA, the CDR3 is TGTGCCAGCAGTGATATAGGAGGGAGCTATGGCTACACCTTC.